The rows below give T cell receptor beta chains drawn from one sample of a study of regulatory T cells in long-lasting Graves disease. MiXCR, run by TCRdb on the multiplex PCR reads, gives a single entry per CDR3 protein. The sample has hundreds of thousands of distinct CDR3 sequences, approximately 15% seen once. The sample was also reused in another study, on T cells in Graves' hyperthyroidism and ophthalmopathy.

This specimen consisted of peripheral blood mononuclear cells (PBMCs), obtained at new diagnosis, from a patient treated with antithyroid drugs. The receptors here all came from a woman aged 40 to 50 with Graves disease. Both conserved end residues are part of each CDR3. D genes are given only for firm matches. The size entry is marked missing in some rows and otherwise reads once, few, many or a size class.

j_call,d_call,v_call,clone_size,cdr3_aa,cdr3_nt
TRBJ2-1,TRBD1,TRBV28,-,CASSSSGDRGLGQFF,TGTGCCAGCAGTTCCTCGGGGGACAGGGGTCTCGGGCAGTTCTTC
TRBJ1-4,-,TRBV20-1,many,CSARERRMGTAREKLFF,TGCAGTGCTAGAGAGAGGCGGATGGGGACGGCCCGTGAAAAACTGTTTTTT
TRBJ2-3,TRBD2,TRBV12-3/TRBV12-4,-,CASTRRLAGPTDTQYF,TGTGCCAGCACCCGTCGGCTAGCGGGACCCACAGATACGCAGTATTTT
TRBJ2-5,-,TRBV28,many,CASSPTGIQETQYF,TGTGCCAGCAGTCCCACAGGGATCCAAGAGACCCAGTACTTC
TRBJ2-4,-,TRBV5-4,few,CASSNEVGRYF,TGTGCCAGCAGCAACGAAGTGGGGCGCTACTTC
TRBJ2-3,-,TRBV18,-,CASSPPGQVRDTQYF,TGTGCCAGCTCACCACCGGGACAAGTGAGAGATACGCAGTATTTT
TRBJ2-4,-,TRBV12-3/TRBV12-4,-,CASRSPGNDIQYF,TGTGCCAGCAGAAGCCCAGGGAACGACATTCAGTACTTC
TRBJ2-4,TRBD2,TRBV28,few,CASSRTSGSGYIQYF,TGTGCCAGCAGTAGGACTAGCGGGAGTGGTTATATTCAGTACTTC
TRBJ2-7,-,TRBV7-2,many,CASSYNSGSGYEQYF,TGTGCCAGCAGTTATAACAGTGGGTCGGGCTACGAGCAGTACTTC
TRBJ2-5,TRBD1,TRBV12-3/TRBV12-4,many,CASSWTGPAQETQYF,TGTGCCAGCAGTTGGACAGGTCCGGCTCAGGAGACCCAGTACTTC
TRBJ2-7,-,TRBV11-3,many,CASSRGPTYEQYF,TGTGCCAGCAGCCGGGGCCCCACCTACGAGCAGTACTTC
TRBJ2-1,-,TRBV29-1,many,CSVEVEEIYNEQFF,TGCAGCGTTGAAGTGGAGGAGATCTACAATGAGCAGTTCTTC